This passage covers 26 T cell receptor beta chains from one sample sequenced in a study of control samples from healthy donors and cancer patients. Some clones are missing from TCRdb's copy, which holds only in-frame ones; the method was immunoSEQ multiplex PCR. Of approximately 79,000 clones in the sample, around nine tenths are singletons; the top ten hold under 7.5%. The sequenced sample consisted of blood. These TCRs come from a man aged 50 to 59 in good health.

The chain couples TRBV5-5 to TRBJ2-3, with D unclear. V was trimmed by 4 bases and J by 1 base, leaving 13 bases between them. CDR3 length: 15 residues. CDR1 SGHKS and CDR2 YYEKEE come from the germline V gene (reference sequence). The CDR3 bases are TGTGCCAGCAGCCACCTCACCGCAGGCACAGATACGCAGTATTTT. It specifies CASSHLTAGTDTQYF.

Here the CDR3 DNA reads TGCGCCAGCAGCTTGGACAGGGTCCGTGGCGAGCAGTACTTC. Translation: CASSLDRVRGEQYF. This rearrangement joins TRBV5-1 to TRBJ2-7; D is possibly TRBD1 (6 bases). With 0 bases removed from V and 6 bases from J, the gap between germline ends came to 13 bases. The CDR3 is made up of 14 amino acids. In germline, CDR1 is SGHRS, CDR2 YFSETQ.

The chain joins TRBV20-1 to TRBJ1-2; TRBD1 aligns across 8 bases. CDR1 is DFQATT, CDR2 SNEGSKA, per germline (reference sequence). The CDR3 has 13 residues. V lost 6 bases, J lost 2 bases, and 5 bases stayed unmatched. This CDR3 reads CSASGTGNYGYTF. The CDR3 nucleotides read TGCAGTGCAAGTGGGACAGGCAACTATGGCTACACCTTC.

This chain connects TRBV27 to TRBJ1-1, with a weak D call TRBD1 (6 bases). The CDR3 totals 14 residues. Trimming stripped 10 bases from V and 0 bases from J, with 15 bases between. The germline V gene has CDR1 MNHEY and CDR2 SMNVEV (reference sequence). This chain's CDR3 is CAIRSDRLNTEAFF. CDR3 bases: TGTGCCATTCGGTCTGACAGGCTGAACACTGAAGCTTTCTTT.

The CDR3 nucleotides read TGTGCCACGACGCAGGTGGGGGATGGCTACACCTTC. Encoded protein: CATTQVGDGYTF. J is TRBJ1-2 and V is TRBV15, with D possibly being TRBD1 (5 bases). The germline V gene has CDR1 LNHNV and CDR2 YYDKDF (reference sequence). CDR3 length: 12 residues. V was trimmed by 9 bases and J by 6 bases, leaving 14 bases between them.

The chain uses TRBV29-1 and TRBJ2-1, with D tentatively TRBD1 (5 bases). Germline loops: CDR1 SQVTM, CDR2 ANQGSEA. CDR3 length: 12 residues. Trimming pared 5 bases from V and 15 bases from J, leaving 20 bases between. The CDR3 region is CSVLYDSPPGFF. Written as DNA, the CDR3 is TGCAGCGTTCTATACGACAGCCCCCCGGGGTTCTTC.

The chain joins TRBV10-2 to TRBJ1-1; D is ambiguous. V gave up 6 bases and J gave up 5 bases, with 13 bases separating them. The CDR3 is made up of 13 amino acids. The germline V gene encodes CDR1 WSHSY and CDR2 SAAADI. Here the CDR3 reads CASREDGRTEAFF. The CDR3, as DNA: TGCGCCAGCAGAGAAGACGGGAGAACTGAAGCTTTCTTT.

With respect to this clone: The sample carries other DNA sequences with the same CDR3. This rearrangement joins TRBV6-1 to TRBJ1-5, with TRBD1 matching over 7 bases. V lost 2 bases and J lost 2; bases outside the gene matches: 0. Germline loops: CDR1 MNHNS, CDR2 SASEGT. The CDR3 loop spans 14 amino acids. The CDR3 DNA reads TGTGCCAGCAGTGAACAGGGGGGCAATCAGCCCCAGCATTTT. The encoded protein is CASSEQGGNQPQHF.

V gene TRBV19 combines with J gene TRBJ1-4, with a possible D match to TRBD1 (5 bases). The CDR3 has 13 residues. From germline, CDR1 is LNHDA and CDR2 SQIVND (reference sequence). Between the trimmed V and J ends, which lost 4 bases and 8 bases, there was a span of 11 bases. The CDR3 reads CASSTGRVEKLFF. CDR3 sequence (DNA): TGTGCCAGTAGTACAGGGCGAGTCGAAAAACTGTTTTTT.

The V gene is TRBV11-2, the J gene TRBJ2-3; D not resolved. V lost 0 bases and J lost 4, with 14 bases in between. This CDR3 comprises 16 residues. CDR1 is SGHAT, CDR2 FQNNGV, per germline. The CDR3 reads CASSLDYLGVPDTQYF. CDR3 DNA: TGTGCCAGCAGCTTAGACTACCTTGGAGTCCCAGATACGCAGTATTTT.

This chain links TRBV7-2 with TRBJ2-1; either TRBD1 or TRBD2 may fit D (6 bases each). Trimming pared 5 bases from V and 1 base from J, leaving 18 bases between. Germline assignment: CDR1 SGHTA and CDR2 FQGNSA. The CDR3 consists of 17 residues. CDR3 in amino acids: CASSPPNGGPSYNEQFF. In DNA, the CDR3 is TGTGCCAGCAGCCCACCAAACGGGGGCCCTTCCTACAATGAGCAGTTCTTC.

The chain couples TRBV6-5 to TRBJ2-7, with a tentative D call TRBD1 (6 bases). V was pared by 7 bases and J by 3 bases, with 7 bases between. This CDR3 is 11 amino acids long. Per germline, CDR1 MNHEY and CDR2 SVGAGI. CDR3 DNA sequence: TGTGCCAGCAAAGGGGGCTACGAGCAGTACTTC. Amino acids: CASKGGYEQYF.

This sequence joins TRBV6-2 or TRBV6-3 and TRBJ1-1; D ambiguous. The CDR3 has 11 amino acids. V shed 5 bases and J shed 7 bases, with 8 bases lying between them. Germline V lookup: CDR1 MNHEY, CDR2 SVGEGT. This CDR3 is CASSNSIEAFF. Here the CDR3 DNA reads TGTGCCAGCAGTAATTCGATTGAAGCTTTCTTT.

This clone appeared a few times. V usage is TRBV7-2 and J usage is TRBJ1-4; D is ambiguous. V was pared by 5 bases and J by 13 bases, with 17 bases between. The CDR3 length is 13 residues. Per germline, CDR1 SGHTA and CDR2 FQGNSA. DNA for the CDR3: TGTGCCAGCAGCCCCCCTGGAACCCCCTCACTGTTTTTT. This encodes CASSPPGTPSLFF.

V usage is TRBV24-1 and J usage is TRBJ2-5; D is possibly TRBD2 (5 bases). With 1 base removed from V and 1 base from J, the gap between germline ends came to 9 bases. CDR1 is KGHDR and CDR2 is SFDVKD in the germline V gene. The CDR3 length is 15 residues. The chain's CDR3 is CATSDLTRGQETQYF. The CDR3 bases are TGTGCCACCAGTGATTTAACTAGAGGCCAAGAGACCCAGTACTTC.

This chain connects TRBV10-3 to TRBJ1-1; 12 bases line up with TRBD1. In germline, CDR1 is ENHRY, CDR2 SYGVKD. Trimming at V came to 2 bases and at J to 1 base, leaving 5 bases not matched to a gene. The CDR3 is made up of 17 amino acids. The CDR3 region is CAISERGQGASNTEAFF. CDR3 DNA: TGTGCCATCAGTGAGAGGGGACAGGGGGCGTCGAACACTGAAGCTTTCTTT.

The V and J genes are TRBV10-2 and TRBJ2-7; tentatively, D is TRBD1 or TRBD2 (6 bases each). Per germline, CDR1 WSHSY and CDR2 SAAADI. V was trimmed by 0 bases and J by 1 base, leaving 16 bases between them. The CDR3 length is 17 residues. The CDR3, as DNA: TGCGCCAGCAGTGAGTCGTCCAGGGGACTGATTTCCTACGAGCAGTACTTC. Amino acid sequence: CASSESSRGLISYEQYF.

V and J are TRBV7-9 and TRBJ2-7; 8 positions agree with TRBD1. V lost 1 base and J lost 3; bases outside the gene matches: 2. Germline lookup yields CDR1 SEHNR and CDR2 FQNEAQ (reference sequence). This CDR3 region has 14 residues. Here the CDR3 DNA reads TGTGCCAGCAGCTTAGGGACAGGGAGCTACGAGCAGTACTTC. Its translation: CASSLGTGSYEQYF.

The gene calls are TRBV3-1 (or the pseudogene TRBV3-2) and TRBJ1-6; 7 nucleotides line up with TRBD1. Looked up from germline, CDR1 is LGHDT and CDR2 is YNNKEL (reference sequence). The trim removed 4 bases at V and 7 bases at J, leaving 10 bases unmatched. CDR3 length: 16 amino acids. In DNA form, the CDR3 reads TGTGCCAGCAGCCCCTCCTGGGACAGCCGGAATTCACCCCTCCACTTT. Its translation: CASSPSWDSRNSPLHF.

The chain combines TRBV13 with TRBJ2-2, with TRBD2 identical over 12 bases. The CDR3 loop spans 16 amino acids. Germline CDR1 is PRHDT and CDR2 is FYEKMQ (reference sequence). The V gene end was trimmed by 5 bases and the J gene end by 4 bases; junction bases not matched to a gene: 5. The CDR3 coding sequence is TGTGCCAGCAGCCTGACTAGCGGGGGCCTCACCGGGGAGCTGTTTTTT. Its protein is CASSLTSGGLTGELFF.

The CDR3 region has the DNA TGTGCCAGTAGCCGGCGCCAAATTAACACAGATACGCAGTATTTT. Encoded protein: CASSRRQINTDTQYF. The V call is TRBV19, the J call TRBJ2-3; unclear D gene. Germline loops: CDR1 LNHDA, CDR2 SQIVND (reference sequence). This CDR3 contains 15 residues. V lost 6 bases to trimming and J lost 2 bases, with 15 bases between them. The whole variable domain, filled in from reference TRBV19 and TRBJ2-3, reads DGGITQSPKYLFRKEGQNVTLSCEQNLNHDAMYWYRQDPGQGLRLIYYSQIVNDFQKGDIAEGYSVSREKKESFPLTVTSAQKNPTAFYLCASSRRQINTDTQYFGPGTRLTVL.

The chain uses TRBV3-1 (or the pseudogene TRBV3-2) and TRBJ1-4, with a tentative D call TRBD1 (5 bases). The CDR3 is made up of 14 amino acids. Trimming stripped 1 base from V and 8 bases from J, with 11 bases between. Germline lookup yields CDR1 LGHDT and CDR2 YNNKEL (reference sequence). CDR3 in amino acids: CASSQATGHEKLFF. In DNA, the CDR3 is TGTGCCAGCAGCCAAGCGACCGGACACGAAAAACTGTTTTTT.

The rearrangement uses TRBV7-9 and TRBJ1-2; no definite D call. V gave up 4 bases and J gave up 0 bases, with 18 bases separating them. Germline loops: CDR1 SEHNR, CDR2 FQNEAQ (reference sequence). The CDR3 has 17 residues. The CDR3 region has the DNA TGTGCCAGCAGCTCCGTACGGACCTCAACTTCTAACTATGGCTACACCTTC. Amino acids: CASSSVRTSTSNYGYTF.

The chain couples TRBV10-3 to TRBJ2-3, with TRBD2 matching 9 bases. Trimming at V came to 2 bases and at J to 4 bases, leaving 16 bases not matched to a gene. The CDR3 sequence is 19 residues long. Germline assignment: CDR1 ENHRY and CDR2 SYGVKD. The CDR3 spells CAISEPLGGTSRGADTQYF. The CDR3, as DNA: TGTGCCATCAGTGAGCCTCTAGGCGGGACTAGCCGGGGCGCAGATACGCAGTATTTT.

V and J are TRBV11-2 and TRBJ2-2; the D gene is possibly TRBD2 (5 bases). This CDR3 contains 14 residues. In germline, CDR1 is SGHAT, CDR2 FQNNGV. With 5 bases removed from V and 5 bases from J, the gap between germline ends came to 12 bases. Written as DNA, the CDR3 is TGTGCCAGCAGCCCCTTCTCGGGGACCGGGGAGCTGTTTTTT. It is translated as CASSPFSGTGELFF. The whole variable domain, remainder taken from reference TRBV11-2 and TRBJ2-2, is EAGVAQSPRYKIIEKRQSVAFWCNPISGHATLYWYQQILGQGPKLLIQFQNNGVVDDSQLPKDRFSAERLKGVDSTLKIQPAKLEDSAVYLCASSPFSGTGELFFGEGSRLTVL.

J is TRBJ1-6 and V is TRBV25-1; no clear D. The CDR3 contains 16 residues. Germline V gene data show CDR1 as MGHDK and CDR2 as SYGVNS. V was shortened by 4 bases and J by 0 bases, with 10 bases between the two germline ends. CDR3 bases: TGTGCCAGCAGTGCTCTATACAGCTCCTATAATTCACCCCTCCACTTT. The encoded protein is CASSALYSSYNSPLHF. The full variable domain, in which reference TRBV25-1 and TRBJ1-6 provide the parts outside the CDR3, is EADIYQTPRYLVIGTGKKITLECSQTMGHDKMYWYQQDPGMELHLIHYSYGVNSTEKGDLSSESTVSRIRTEHFPLTLESARPSHTSQYLCASSALYSSYNSPLHFGNGTRLTVT.